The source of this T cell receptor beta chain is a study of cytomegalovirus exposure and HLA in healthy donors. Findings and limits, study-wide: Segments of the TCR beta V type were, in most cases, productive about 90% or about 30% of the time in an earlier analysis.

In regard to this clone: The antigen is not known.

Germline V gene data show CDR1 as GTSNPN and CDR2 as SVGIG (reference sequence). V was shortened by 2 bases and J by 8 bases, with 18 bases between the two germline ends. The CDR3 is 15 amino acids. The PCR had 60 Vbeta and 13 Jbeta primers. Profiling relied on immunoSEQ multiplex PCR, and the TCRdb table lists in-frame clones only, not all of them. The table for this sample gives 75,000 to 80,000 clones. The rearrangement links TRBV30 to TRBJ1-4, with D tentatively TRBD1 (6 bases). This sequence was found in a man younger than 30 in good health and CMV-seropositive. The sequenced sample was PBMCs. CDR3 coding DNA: TGTGCCTGGAGTCCCGGGGGGGCTTTACCCGAAAAACTGTTTTTT. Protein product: CAWSPGGALPEKLFF.